This TCR beta chain derives from a study of T cells expressing NK-cell markers. TCRdb reprocessed the 5' RACE reads and reports one entry per CDR3 protein, with no DNA. This table lists 450,000 to 600,000 distinct CDR3 sequences. The CDR3 covers 13 residues. The germline gives CDR1 MDHEN, CDR2 SYDVKM. This chain links TRBV28 with TRBJ2-7; TCRdb proposes TRBD2, but this gene call is untestable without DNA. The sequencing input was blood T cells: a sorted CD56 or NKG2C T cell subset, CD4+ or CD8+ T cells, or bulk PBMC T cells (not recorded which). The sequence was obtained from a man in his late teens or twenties in good health. CDR3 in amino acids: CASSLAGGGEQYF.